This TCR beta chain was obtained from a study of blood T cell repertoires in COVID-19. Study summary: Both acute and convalescent COVID-19 samples were obtained from the United States, Italy and Spain. T cells, B-cell-depleted T cells, or PBMCs supplied cDNA or gDNA.

Per the original methods: Amplified reference gene primers provided the basis for estimating nucleated cell counts. Sequencing used immunoSEQ multiplex PCR; TCRdb keeps in-frame clones, though not all of them. That table furnishes V, J and clone size, whereas the DNA furnished D and trimming. The profile shows 45,000 to 55,000 clones, 85% to 90% of them singletons. Germline CDR1 and CDR2: MNHNY and SVGAGI (reference sequence). V was pared by 7 bases and J by 3 bases, with 16 bases between. The CDR3 spans 15 residues. The clonotype comes from a man between 65 and 80 years old with active COVID-19. The material sequenced was peripheral blood. The chain combines TRBV6-6 with TRBJ1-5, with a weak D call TRBD1 (6 bases). As DNA, the CDR3 is TGTGCCAGCACCGAACAGGGAGGGTCCAATCAGCCCCAGCATTTT. Amino acid sequence: CASTEQGGSNQPQHF.